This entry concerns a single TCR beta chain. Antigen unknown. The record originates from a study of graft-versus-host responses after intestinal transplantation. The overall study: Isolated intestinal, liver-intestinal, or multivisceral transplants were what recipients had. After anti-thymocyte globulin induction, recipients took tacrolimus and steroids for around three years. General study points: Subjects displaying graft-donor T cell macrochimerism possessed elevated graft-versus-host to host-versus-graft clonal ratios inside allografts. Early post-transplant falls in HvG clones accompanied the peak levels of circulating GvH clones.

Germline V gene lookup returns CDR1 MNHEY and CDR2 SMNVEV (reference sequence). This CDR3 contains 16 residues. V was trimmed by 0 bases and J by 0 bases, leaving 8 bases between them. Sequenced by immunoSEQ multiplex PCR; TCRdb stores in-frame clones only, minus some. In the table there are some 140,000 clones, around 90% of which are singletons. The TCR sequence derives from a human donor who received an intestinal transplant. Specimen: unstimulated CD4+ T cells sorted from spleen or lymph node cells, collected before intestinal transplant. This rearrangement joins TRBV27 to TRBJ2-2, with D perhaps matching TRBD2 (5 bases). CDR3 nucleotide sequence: TGTGCCAGCAGTTTATCATCCGGGGCGAACACCGGGGAGCTGTTTTTT. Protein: CASSLSSGANTGELFF.